These 32 T cell receptor beta chains originate from one sample sequenced in a study of blood T cell repertoires in COVID-19. Here immunoSEQ multiplex PCR was the method, and the copy in TCRdb shows in-frame clones only, minus some. The sample holds approximately 97,000 clones; approximately 86% are singletons and the top ten take roughly a sixth. Input material: peripheral blood. These receptors originate from a woman aged 80 or over with acute or convalescent COVID-19.

V gene TRBV5-1 combines with J gene TRBJ2-7; 7 bases fit TRBD1. CDR1 and CDR2 from the germline V gene are SGHRS and YFSETQ. J was trimmed by 2 bases and V by 2 bases; bases with no gene match: 13. This CDR3 region has 17 residues. Written as DNA, the CDR3 is TGCGCCAGCAGCTTTTCCCCCGGGACAGTGAGGGCCTACGAGCAGTACTTC. It yields the protein CASSFSPGTVRAYEQYF.

The chain joins TRBV18 to TRBJ2-7; the match to TRBD1 covers 7 bases. V lost 6 bases to trimming and J lost 1 base; unmatched junction nucleotides: 6. The CDR3 length is 14 residues. Per germline, CDR1 KGHSH and CDR2 LQKENI. In DNA, the CDR3 is TGTGCCAGCTCCCGGCGACAGGGATCCTACGAGCAGTACTTC. Translated, it gives CASSRRQGSYEQYF.

The chain uses TRBV11-2 and TRBJ2-2, with D hard to call. V lost 1 base and J lost 6, with 6 bases in between. This CDR3 spans 13 amino acids. The germline V gene has CDR1 SGHAT and CDR2 FQNNGV. The CDR3 sequence is CASSLARAGELFF. The CDR3 DNA reads as TGTGCCAGCAGCTTAGCTCGGGCCGGGGAGCTGTTTTTT.

The J gene is TRBJ1-4, the V gene TRBV5-1; D perhaps matches TRBD1 (6 bases). CDR1 is SGHRS and CDR2 is YFSETQ in the germline V gene. The germline V and J ends were trimmed by 0 bases and 5 bases, with 11 bases remaining between them. The CDR3 has 15 residues. CDR3 coding DNA: TGCGCCAGCAGCTTGGTTGGACAGCCGAATGAAAAACTGTTTTTT. Translation: CASSLVGQPNEKLFF.

The chain combines TRBV2 with TRBJ2-5; no clear D gene. The CDR3 is 15 amino acids. V was cut by 4 bases and J by 0 bases, with 12 bases left in between. Germline lookup yields CDR1 SNHLY and CDR2 FYNNEI. CDR3 amino acids: CASSAGFSNQETQYF. DNA for the CDR3: TGTGCCAGCAGTGCAGGTTTCTCGAACCAAGAGACCCAGTACTTC.

The chain joins TRBV23-1 to TRBJ1-1; D is possibly TRBD1 (5 bases). TRBV23-1 is recorded as an ORF, its role being uncertain. CDR3 length equals 12 residues. This CDR3 reads CANLGGIPEAFF. The CDR3 DNA reads TGCGCGAACTTGGGGGGGATACCTGAAGCTTTCTTT.

The chain uses TRBV3-1 (or the pseudogene TRBV3-2) and TRBJ2-4, with 9 positions matching TRBD1. This CDR3 region has 14 residues. Trimming at V came to 1 base and at J to 7 bases, leaving 2 bases not matched to a gene. The germline gives CDR1 LGHDT, CDR2 YNNKEL (reference sequence). CDR3 bases: TGTGCCAGCAGCCAAGGCGGACAGGGGAACATTCAGTACTTC. This codes for CASSQGGQGNIQYF.

This chain joins TRBV6-6 and TRBJ2-6; D might be TRBD1 (5 bases). The CDR3 length is 15 residues. Germline V gene sequence: CDR1 MNHNY, CDR2 SVGAGI (reference sequence). V dropped 2 bases and J dropped 0 bases, with 5 bases sitting between them. The CDR3 DNA reads TGTGCCAGCAGTTACGACAGCTCTGGGGCCAACGTCCTGACTTTC. Translated: CASSYDSSGANVLTF.

The V and J genes are TRBV6-5 and TRBJ1-2; D gene ambiguous. Trimming removed 2 bases at V and 1 base at J, with 8 bases between. This CDR3 contains 14 residues. The V gene's germline CDR1 is MNHEY and CDR2 SVGAGI. Written as DNA, the CDR3 is TGTGCCAGCAGTTACCAACACATTAACTATGGCTACACCTTC. The encoded protein is CASSYQHINYGYTF.

V gene TRBV10-2 combines with J gene TRBJ1-4; 8 bases match TRBD1. Germline loops: CDR1 WSHSY, CDR2 SAAADI. The CDR3 runs to 15 residues. V gave up 8 bases and J gave up 0 bases; unmatched junction bases: 5. The CDR3 loop reads CASGTGPATNEKLFF. CDR3 coding DNA: TGCGCCAGCGGGACAGGCCCTGCAACTAATGAAAAACTGTTTTTT.

The genes are TRBV19 and TRBJ2-3; 10 bases fit TRBD2. The CDR3 has 18 residues. With 6 bases clipped from V and 2 bases from J, the junction kept 14 bases outside the gene matches. Germline loops: CDR1 LNHDA, CDR2 SQIVND (reference sequence). The CDR3 sequence: CASSLGTSAYLLTDTQYF. As DNA, the CDR3 is TGTGCCAGTAGCCTAGGGACTAGCGCATACCTGCTCACAGATACGCAGTATTTT.

The chain carries TRBV3-1 (or the pseudogene TRBV3-2) and TRBJ2-5, with 7 bases identical to TRBD1. The trim removed 0 bases at V and 7 bases at J, leaving 5 bases unmatched. Germline values: CDR1 LGHDT, CDR2 YNNKEL (reference sequence). The CDR3 spans 14 residues. The CDR3 DNA is TGTGCCAGCAGCCAAGATTCCACAGGGGTGACCCAGTACTTC. Its protein product is CASSQDSTGVTQYF.

The sample holds a few counts of this clone. The chain links TRBV6-5 to TRBJ2-7; 9 positions agree with TRBD1. Germline V gene lookup returns CDR1 MNHEY and CDR2 SVGAGI. The ends lost 8 bases at V and 7 bases at J; junction bases unmatched: 15. The CDR3 spans 15 residues. The CDR3, as DNA: TGTGCCAGCCTACGTCTCTGGGGACAGGGAAGGGAGCAGTACTTC. Its protein product is CASLRLWGQGREQYF.

This chain connects TRBV19 to TRBJ1-1; 8 bases fit TRBD1. Per germline, CDR1 LNHDA and CDR2 SQIVND (reference sequence). V was pared by 3 bases and J by 10 bases, with 10 bases of the junction left unmatched. The CDR3 extends over 14 amino acids. CDR3 loop: CASSMIEVRGRAFF. Written as DNA, the CDR3 is TGTGCCAGTAGTATGATTGAAGTCAGGGGGCGAGCTTTCTTT.

In nucleotides, the CDR3 is TGTGCCAGCAGCGTGGCAGGGGGTGACTACAATGAGCAGTTCTTC. It codes for CASSVAGGDYNEQFF. The rearrangement uses TRBV9 and TRBJ2-1, with TRBD1 matching over 7 bases. CDR1 SGDLS and CDR2 YYNGEE come from the germline V gene. The CDR3 length is 15 residues. V dropped 2 bases and J dropped 3; count of bases not matched to a gene: 5.

V usage is TRBV18 and J usage is TRBJ1-2; 8 nucleotides align to TRBD1. With 0 bases clipped from V and 5 bases from J, the junction kept 5 bases outside the gene matches. Germline loops: CDR1 KGHSH, CDR2 LQKENI. The CDR3 runs 15 residues. For the CDR3, the DNA is TGTGCCAGCTCACCACCGACAGGACAGGGTTATGGCTACACCTTC. Its translation: CASSPPTGQGYGYTF.

The chain links TRBV5-6 to TRBJ1-3; D is uncertain. Germline V CDR1 and CDR2: SGHDT, YYEEEE. Trimming took off 3 bases at V and 5 bases at J, with 6 bases between the two ends. The CDR3 covers 12 residues. The DNA for the CDR3 is TGTGCCAGCAGCTCACAGCGAAACACCATATATTTT. The encoded protein is CASSSQRNTIYF.

Only a few counts were recorded for this clone. J is TRBJ2-7 and V is TRBV6-1, with TRBD2 as a possible D gene (6 bases). The CDR3 spans 13 residues. V was pared by 3 bases and J by 5 bases, with 11 bases between. Germline values: CDR1 MNHNS, CDR2 SASEGT. The CDR3 region has the DNA TGTGCCAGCAGTGAGCGGGGAAGCAACGAGCAGTACTTC. Translated, it gives CASSERGSNEQYF.

The chain uses TRBV6-6 and TRBJ1-2; no definite D call. The CDR3 is 11 residues long. Germline CDR1 and CDR2: MNHNY and SVGAGI (reference sequence). Trimming took 11 bases from V and 4 from J, leaving 11 bases between them. CDR3 loop: CAGGAVYGYTF. The CDR3 nucleotides read TGTGCCGGAGGAGCGGTCTATGGCTACACCTTC.

The chain is built from TRBV5-6 and TRBJ1-5; possible D gene TRBD1, 6 bases. Trimming shortened V by 3 bases and J by 2 bases, and 18 bases separated the two germline ends. Germline assignment: CDR1 SGHDT and CDR2 YYEEEE. The CDR3 sequence is 17 residues long. CDR3 protein: CASSYRTTGIRNQPQHF. CDR3 sequence (DNA): TGTGCCAGCAGCTATCGTACAACAGGGATACGCAATCAGCCCCAGCATTTT.

This clone was seen more than once but under ten times. The chain recombines TRBV12-5 with TRBJ2-1, with 11 bases lining up with TRBD2. Losses at the gene ends were 1 base for V and 11 bases for J; bases not matched to a gene: 4. The CDR3 consists of 14 residues. The V gene's germline CDR1 is LGHNT and CDR2 FRNRAP. Written as DNA, the CDR3 is TGTGCTAGTGGTTTGGACCGACTAGCGGGGCAGCAGTTCTTC. Translating gives CASGLDRLAGQQFF. The full variable domain, rest sourced from reference TRBV12-5 and TRBJ2-1, is DARVTQTPRHKVTEMGQEVTMRCQPILGHNTVFWYRQTMMQGLELLAYFRNRAPLDDSGMPKDRFSAEMPDATLATLKIQPSEPRDSAVYFCASGLDRLAGQQFFGPGTRLTVL.

V usage is TRBV6-5 and J usage is TRBJ1-5, with 7 positions matching TRBD1. Germline trimming cut 5 bases from V and 1 base from J; bases unmatched to any gene: 5. Germline assignment: CDR1 MNHEY and CDR2 SVGAGI. The CDR3 has 15 residues. The CDR3 DNA sequence: TGTGCCAGCAGTCAGGGGACAGCCAGCAATCAGCCCCAGCATTTT. This gives the protein CASSQGTASNQPQHF.

The rearrangement uses TRBV19 and TRBJ2-7; 7 bases agree with TRBD2. Germline V gene data show CDR1 as LNHDA and CDR2 as SQIVND (reference sequence). CDR3 length: 13 residues. J lost 7 bases, V lost 5 bases, and 8 bases had no gene match. CDR3 residues: CASSWGGSREQYF. The CDR3 DNA follows: TGTGCCAGTAGTTGGGGGGGTTCAAGGGAGCAGTACTTC.

The DNA for the CDR3 is TGTGCCAGCAGCCCGATAGCGGGGGGGTCCTACAATGAGCAGTTCTTC. Translated, it gives CASSPIAGGSYNEQFF. The chain joins TRBV11-1 to TRBJ2-1, with TRBD2 identical over 11 bases. CDR1 and CDR2 (germline): SGHAT, FQDESV (reference sequence). The CDR3 is 16 residues long. Losses at the gene ends were 5 bases for V and 1 base for J; bases not matched to a gene: 4.

This clone was counted a single time. An end of the junction differs from the germline gene, which may be a read error. The chain joins TRBV6-4 to TRBJ1-6; D possibly corresponds to TRBD1 (6 bases). Germline V gene sequence: CDR1 MRHNA, CDR2 SNTAGT. The CDR3 spans 10 residues. The CDR3 nucleotides are TGTGCCAGCAGTGGGGACACCGACCGATTT. This codes for CASSGDTDRF.

This rearrangement joins TRBV15 to TRBJ2-7; D may be TRBD1 (5 bases). The CDR3 has 14 residues. The germline V gene encodes CDR1 LNHNV and CDR2 YYDKDF (reference sequence). The ends were cut back, 3 bases at V and 0 bases at J, with 9 bases in the middle. The chain's CDR3 is CATSSYRSSYEQYF. CDR3 in DNA: TGTGCCACCAGCAGTTACAGGAGCTCCTACGAGCAGTACTTC.

The V gene is TRBV3-1 (or the pseudogene TRBV3-2), the J gene TRBJ2-3; 7 bases agree with TRBD1. The CDR3 loop spans 16 amino acids. Trimming took 1 base from V and 3 from J; bases not matched to a gene: 7. From germline, CDR1 is LGHDT and CDR2 YNNKEL (reference sequence). This chain's CDR3 is CASSQVRQGRTDTQYF. In DNA, the CDR3 is TGTGCCAGCAGCCAAGTTCGACAGGGAAGAACAGATACGCAGTATTTT.

The chain employs TRBV11-2 and TRBJ2-7, with TRBD1 matching over 7 bases. J gave up 1 base and V 5 bases, and 5 bases lay outside the gene matches. The germline gives CDR1 SGHAT, CDR2 FQNNGV. The CDR3 runs 14 residues. The CDR3: CASSPWTGSYEQYF. The DNA for the CDR3 is TGTGCCAGCAGCCCATGGACAGGATCCTACGAGCAGTACTTC.

This chain uses TRBV28 with TRBJ1-2; TRBD1 agrees at 7 bases. CDR1 is MDHEN and CDR2 is SYDVKM in the germline V gene. V was pared by 6 bases and J by 4 bases, with 14 bases of the junction left unmatched. This CDR3 has 16 residues. The CDR3 protein is CASSPPGRGRVYGYTF. DNA of the CDR3: TGTGCCAGCAGCCCCCCAGGAAGGGGGCGAGTCTATGGCTACACCTTC.

The chain has TRBV7-2 and TRBJ2-7; TRBD1 aligns across 7 bases. The ends lost 4 bases at V and 5 bases at J; junction bases unmatched: 11. This CDR3 is built from 15 residues. Germline V gene lookup returns CDR1 SGHTA and CDR2 FQGNSA. The CDR3 nucleotides read TGTGCCAGCAGCTACCGGGACAGCGCGATCCACGAGCAGTACTTC. It encodes CASSYRDSAIHEQYF.

The gene calls are TRBV30 and TRBJ2-7; TRBD2 might be the D (5 bases). Germline CDR1 and CDR2: GTSNPN and SVGIG (reference sequence). The CDR3 runs 12 residues. V was pared by 1 base and J by 10 bases, with 14 bases between. This CDR3 reads CAWSGLVGAQYF. CDR3 nucleotides: TGTGCCTGGAGTGGCTTGGTGGGAGCTCAGTACTTC. The full variable domain, completed using reference TRBV30 and TRBJ2-7, is SQTIHQWPATLVQPVGSPLSLECTVEGTSNPNLYWYRQAAGRGLQLLFYSVGIGQISSEVPQNLSASRPQDRQFILSSKKLLLSDSGFYLCAWSGLVGAQYFGPGTRLTVT.

This chain's CDR3 is CAWSALLPQPQHF. CDR3 DNA sequence: TGTGCCTGGAGCGCCCTACTCCCCCAGCCCCAGCATTTT. The rearrangement uses TRBV30 and TRBJ1-5, with no clear D. This CDR3 has 13 residues. The germline V gene encodes CDR1 GTSNPN and CDR2 SVGIG (reference sequence). V lost 3 bases to trimming and J lost 7 bases, with 13 bases between them.